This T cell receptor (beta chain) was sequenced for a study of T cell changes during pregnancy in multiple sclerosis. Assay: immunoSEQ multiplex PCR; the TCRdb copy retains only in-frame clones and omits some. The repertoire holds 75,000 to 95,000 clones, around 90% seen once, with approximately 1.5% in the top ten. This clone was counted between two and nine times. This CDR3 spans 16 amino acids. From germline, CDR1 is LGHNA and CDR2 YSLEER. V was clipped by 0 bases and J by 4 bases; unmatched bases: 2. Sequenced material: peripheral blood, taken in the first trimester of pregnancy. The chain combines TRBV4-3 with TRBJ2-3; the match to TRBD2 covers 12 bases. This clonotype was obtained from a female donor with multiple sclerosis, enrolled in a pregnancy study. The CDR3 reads CASSQDLAGGPDTQYF. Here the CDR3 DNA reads TGCGCCAGCAGCCAAGATCTAGCGGGAGGGCCAGATACGCAGTATTTT.